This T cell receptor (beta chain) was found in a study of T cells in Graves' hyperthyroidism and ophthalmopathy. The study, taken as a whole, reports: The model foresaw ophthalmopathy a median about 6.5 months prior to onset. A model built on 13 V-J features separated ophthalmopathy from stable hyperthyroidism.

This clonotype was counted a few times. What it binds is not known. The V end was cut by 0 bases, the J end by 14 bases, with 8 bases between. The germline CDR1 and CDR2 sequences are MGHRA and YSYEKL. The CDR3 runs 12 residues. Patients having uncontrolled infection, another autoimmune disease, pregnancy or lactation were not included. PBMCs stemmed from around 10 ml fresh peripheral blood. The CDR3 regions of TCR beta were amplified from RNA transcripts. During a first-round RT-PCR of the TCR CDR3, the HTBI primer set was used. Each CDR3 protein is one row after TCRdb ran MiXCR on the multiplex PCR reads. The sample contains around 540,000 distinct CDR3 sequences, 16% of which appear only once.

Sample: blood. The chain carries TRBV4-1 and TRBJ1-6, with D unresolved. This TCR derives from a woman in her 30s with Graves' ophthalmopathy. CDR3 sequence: CASSQESRTLHF. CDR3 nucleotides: TGCGCCAGCAGCCAAGAGTCCAGAACCCTCCACTTT.